A selection of T cell receptor beta chains follows, all from one sample in a study of T cells in Graves' hyperthyroidism and ophthalmopathy. TCRdb passed the multiplex PCR reads through MiXCR, listing each CDR3 protein once. Counted here are under 750,000 distinct CDR3 sequences, 18% occurring once; the ten biggest clones make up over 15%. Sequencing was done on a sample of blood. Every receptor here comes from a woman aged 50 to 60 with Graves' hyperthyroidism that later progressed to Graves' ophthalmopathy. The CDR3 runs from the conserved cysteine through the conserved F or W. D genes are given only for firm matches. Clone size is given for some rows only: seen once, a few or many times, or a class if the clone is expanded.

d_gene: -
v_gene: TRBV12-3/TRBV12-4
abundance: many
j_gene: TRBJ1-2
CDR3aa: CASRLFNRHSLYGYTF
CDR3nt: TGTGCCAGCAGGTTATTTAACAGACACTCCCTTTATGGCTACACCTTC

d_gene: -
v_gene: TRBV5-5
abundance: -
j_gene: TRBJ2-3
CDR3aa: CAIGGQNTDTQYF
CDR3nt: TGTGCCATCGGGGGACAGAACACAGATACGCAGTATTTT

d_gene: -
v_gene: TRBV20-1
abundance: -
j_gene: TRBJ1-2
CDR3aa: CSAWDPGYGYTF
CDR3nt: TGCAGTGCTTGGGACCCGGGGTATGGCTACACCTTC

d_gene: -
v_gene: TRBV20-1
abundance: many
j_gene: TRBJ2-3
CDR3aa: CSARQIHTGTDTQYF
CDR3nt: TGCAGTGCTAGACAGATACATACAGGCACAGATACGCAGTATTTT

d_gene: -
v_gene: TRBV3-1
abundance: few
j_gene: TRBJ2-2
CDR3aa: CAGASAGTGELFF
CDR3nt: TGTGCCGGGGCTTCCGCGGGGACCGGGGAGCTGTTTTTT

d_gene: -
v_gene: TRBV11-2
abundance: -
j_gene: TRBJ2-3
CDR3aa: CASSPQISTDTQYF
CDR3nt: TGTGCCAGCAGCCCACAGATATCCACAGATACGCAGTATTTT

d_gene: TRBD2
v_gene: TRBV6-1
abundance: few
j_gene: TRBJ2-3
CDR3aa: CASRHSGGALDTQYF
CDR3nt: TGTGCCAGCAGACATAGCGGGGGGGCGTTAGATACGCAGTATTTT

d_gene: -
v_gene: TRBV20-1
abundance: -
j_gene: TRBJ1-5
CDR3aa: CSARDPSGPQPQHF
CDR3nt: TGCAGTGCTAGAGATCCCTCAGGCCCTCAGCCCCAGCATTTT

d_gene: TRBD1
v_gene: TRBV7-2
abundance: -
j_gene: TRBJ2-7
CDR3aa: CASSLVEYGGTGPCEQYF
CDR3nt: TGTGCCAGCAGCTTAGTAGAATACGGGGGGACAGGGCCCTGCGAGCAGTACTTC

d_gene: TRBD2
v_gene: TRBV4-1
abundance: -
j_gene: TRBJ2-5
CDR3aa: CASSQDSGLAGGYQETQYF
CDR3nt: TGCGCCAGCAGCCAAGATTCGGGACTAGCGGGGGGGTACCAAGAGACCCAGTACTTC

d_gene: TRBD1
v_gene: TRBV20-1
abundance: few
j_gene: TRBJ2-7
CDR3aa: CSARTGEGGAYEQYF
CDR3nt: TGCAGTGCTAGAACAGGGGAAGGAGGAGCCTACGAGCAGTACTTC

d_gene: TRBD2
v_gene: TRBV12-3/TRBV12-4
abundance: many
j_gene: TRBJ2-2
CDR3aa: CASSFSPFAGGIGELFF
CDR3nt: TGTGCCAGCAGTTTCTCCCCCTTTGCGGGAGGGATCGGGGAGCTGTTTTTT

d_gene: -
v_gene: TRBV5-1
abundance: few
j_gene: TRBJ1-6
CDR3aa: CASSLEGTDNSPLHF
CDR3nt: TGCGCCAGCAGCTTGGAAGGGACCGATAATTCACCCCTCCACTTT

d_gene: -
v_gene: TRBV12-3/TRBV12-4
abundance: many
j_gene: TRBJ1-5
CDR3aa: CASSQTGGRGSQPQHF
CDR3nt: TGTGCCAGCAGCCAGACAGGAGGTCGGGGCAGCCAGCCCCAGCATTTT

d_gene: TRBD1
v_gene: TRBV2
abundance: many
j_gene: TRBJ1-4
CDR3aa: CASSGRDSYEKLFF
CDR3nt: TGTGCCAGCAGTGGTCGGGACAGCTATGAAAAACTGTTTTTT

d_gene: TRBD2
v_gene: TRBV5-1
abundance: many
j_gene: TRBJ2-1
CDR3aa: CASSDLAGSSSYNEQFF
CDR3nt: TGCGCCAGCAGCGATCTAGCGGGTTCGAGCTCCTACAATGAGCAGTTCTTC

d_gene: -
v_gene: TRBV19
abundance: -
j_gene: TRBJ2-2
CDR3aa: CASSLPDGDTGELFF
CDR3nt: TGTGCCAGTAGTCTCCCGGACGGAGACACCGGGGAGCTGTTTTTT

d_gene: -
v_gene: TRBV7-3
abundance: -
j_gene: TRBJ2-1
CDR3aa: CASSTRRASYNEQFF
CDR3nt: TGTGCCAGCAGCACTAGACGAGCATCATACAATGAGCAGTTCTTC

d_gene: -
v_gene: TRBV2
abundance: many
j_gene: TRBJ1-6
CDR3aa: CASSEGQGTTPLHF
CDR3nt: TGTGCCAGCAGTGAAGGGCAGGGTACGACACCCCTCCACTTT

d_gene: -
v_gene: TRBV14
abundance: few
j_gene: TRBJ1-2
CDR3aa: CASSQVPHNYGYTF
CDR3nt: TGTGCCAGCAGCCAAGTCCCGCATAACTATGGCTACACCTTC

d_gene: TRBD2
v_gene: TRBV11-2
abundance: many
j_gene: TRBJ2-1
CDR3aa: CASSPIAGVYNEQFF
CDR3nt: TGTGCCAGCAGCCCAATAGCGGGGGTCTACAATGAGCAGTTCTTC

d_gene: -
v_gene: TRBV10-3
abundance: few
j_gene: TRBJ1-4
CDR3aa: CAISESAGSYEKLFF
CDR3nt: TGTGCCATCAGTGAGTCGGCAGGGAGTTATGAAAAACTGTTTTTT

d_gene: TRBD2
v_gene: TRBV7-9
abundance: many
j_gene: TRBJ2-5
CDR3aa: CASSLPLLAGGPQETQYF
CDR3nt: TGTGCCAGCAGCTTACCCCTACTAGCGGGGGGCCCCCAAGAGACCCAGTACTTC

d_gene: TRBD1
v_gene: TRBV19
abundance: few
j_gene: TRBJ1-1
CDR3aa: CASSTGQGGGRTEAFF
CDR3nt: TGTGCCAGTAGTACTGGACAGGGGGGCGGTCGGACTGAAGCTTTCTTT

d_gene: TRBD1
v_gene: TRBV29-1
abundance: -
j_gene: TRBJ2-2
CDR3aa: CSVSPVDRGNTGELFF
CDR3nt: TGCAGCGTGTCTCCTGTGGACAGGGGGAACACCGGGGAGCTGTTTTTT

d_gene: -
v_gene: TRBV29-1
abundance: few
j_gene: TRBJ2-7
CDR3aa: CSVEADSYEQYF
CDR3nt: TGCAGCGTTGAGGCAGACTCCTACGAGCAGTACTTC

d_gene: TRBD2
v_gene: TRBV4-1
abundance: once
j_gene: TRBJ2-7
CDR3aa: CASSQELAGTYEQYF
CDR3nt: TGCGCCAGCAGCCAAGAACTAGCGGGGACCTACGAGCAGTACTTC

d_gene: -
v_gene: TRBV2
abundance: many
j_gene: TRBJ1-6
CDR3aa: CASSKGVGEKSPLHF
CDR3nt: TGTGCCAGCAGCAAAGGGGTAGGGGAAAAGTCACCCCTCCACTTT

d_gene: TRBD1
v_gene: TRBV3-1
abundance: -
j_gene: TRBJ2-1
CDR3aa: CASSQGPGQGAREQFF
CDR3nt: TGTGCCAGCAGCCAAGGCCCGGGACAGGGAGCGCGTGAGCAGTTCTTC

d_gene: -
v_gene: TRBV12-3/TRBV12-4
abundance: many
j_gene: TRBJ1-5
CDR3aa: CASSLWGAGQPQHF
CDR3nt: TGTGCCAGCAGTTTATGGGGGGCCGGTCAGCCCCAGCATTTT

d_gene: TRBD1
v_gene: TRBV2
abundance: many
j_gene: TRBJ2-5
CDR3aa: CASSASGTGSGTQYF
CDR3nt: TGTGCCAGCAGTGCATCCGGGACAGGGAGTGGGACCCAGTACTTC

d_gene: TRBD2
v_gene: TRBV15
abundance: -
j_gene: TRBJ2-5
CDR3aa: CATSRTSAQETQYF
CDR3nt: TGTGCCACCAGCCGGACTAGCGCACAAGAGACCCAGTACTTC

d_gene: -
v_gene: TRBV12-3/TRBV12-4
abundance: -
j_gene: TRBJ1-2
CDR3aa: CASSSQGTLMLYGYTF
CDR3nt: TGTGCCAGCAGTTCACAGGGTACCCTTATGCTCTATGGCTACACCTTC

d_gene: -
v_gene: TRBV6-5
abundance: -
j_gene: TRBJ2-5
CDR3aa: CASSYSIFRGQETQYF
CDR3nt: TGTGCCAGCAGTTACTCGATCTTCCGGGGGCAAGAGACCCAGTACTTC

d_gene: TRBD2
v_gene: TRBV4-1
abundance: many
j_gene: TRBJ2-5
CDR3aa: CASSQEASGLGKTQYF
CDR3nt: TGCGCCAGCAGCCAAGAGGCTAGCGGGCTTGGGAAGACCCAGTACTTC

d_gene: -
v_gene: TRBV5-1
abundance: -
j_gene: TRBJ1-2
CDR3aa: CASSFLGEKDGYTF
CDR3nt: TGCGCCAGCAGCTTCCTTGGAGAAAAGGATGGCTACACCTTC

d_gene: TRBD1
v_gene: TRBV6-1
abundance: -
j_gene: TRBJ1-6
CDR3aa: CASSPGTGSPHNNSPLHF
CDR3nt: TGTGCCAGCAGCCCGGGGACAGGGAGCCCACATAATAATTCACCCCTCCACTTT

d_gene: -
v_gene: TRBV5-1
abundance: few
j_gene: TRBJ1-2
CDR3aa: CASSVVGPARGYTF
CDR3nt: TGCGCCAGCAGCGTCGTAGGGCCCGCTCGGGGCTACACCTTC